This TCR beta chain came from a study of persistence of HIV-infected CD4 T cells. The stimulus was lysate of CMV-infected fibroblasts, 10 ug/mL. Sorted nonresponding memory CD4+ T cells were CD40L-negative, CD69-negative, CD45RO-high. Concerning this clone: Antigen unknown.

The immunoSEQ assay was version 4, run in survey mode. This table comes from immunoSEQ multiplex PCR, and its TCRdb copy is limited to in-frame clones, with some not included. This table has some 48,000 clones, over 70% appearing once. Germline CDR1 and CDR2: KGHSH and LQKENI. CDR3 size: 14 residues. The ends were cut back, 2 bases at V and 4 bases at J, with 11 bases in the middle. The rearrangement links TRBV18 to TRBJ2-5; possible D gene TRBD1, 6 bases. Sequences were derived from CD4+ T cells sorted from PBMCs after approximately 19-hour stimulation, sampled from a patient who received antiretroviral therapy. The TCR originated in an adult man with HIV who was CMV-seropositive. The CDR3 loop reads CASSPTGRGETQYF. The CDR3 region has the DNA TGTGCCAGCTCACCAACTGGCAGGGGAGAGACCCAGTACTTC.